These T cell receptor beta chains were read from a single sample in a study of cytomegalovirus exposure and HLA in healthy donors. Sequencing was performed with immunoSEQ multiplex PCR; in TCRdb, only in-frame clones are kept and a portion is missing. The sample includes around 97,000 clones, 60% to 70% of them seen just once. Sequencing was carried out using PBMCs. These receptors were collected from a woman aged 50 to 65 in good health and CMV-seronegative. CDR3s include the opening cysteine and the closing phenylalanine or tryptophan. D genes are given only for firm matches. Only some rows state a clone size, as once, few, many or a class for expanded clones.

abundance	v_gene	j_gene	d_gene	CDR3aa	CDR3nt
-	TRBV7-6	TRBJ2-5	-	CASSLAPEETQYF	TGTGCCAGCAGCTTAGCCCCGGAAGAGACCCAGTACTTC
-	TRBV6-1	TRBJ2-1	TRBD1	CASSESRTGHGLF	TGTGCCAGCAGTGAGTCGCGGACAGGCCACGGGCTCTTC
-	TRBV19	TRBJ1-2	-	CASSTGPGPYGYTF	TGTGCCAGTAGTACCGGTCCAGGGCCCTATGGCTACACCTTC
few	TRBV2	TRBJ2-7	TRBD2	CASSETSDSSYEQYF	TGTGCCAGCAGTGAGACTAGCGATAGCTCCTACGAGCAGTACTTC
once	TRBV6-6	TRBJ2-5	-	CASSYTRTGKETQYF	TGTGCCAGCAGTTACACGAGGACTGGTAAAGAGACCCAGTACTTC
-	TRBV4-3	TRBJ2-3	-	CASSQETATDTQYF	TGCGCCAGCAGCCAAGAAACAGCCACAGATACGCAGTATTTT
-	TRBV5-1	TRBJ2-1	TRBD2	CASSLTARLAGDYNEQFF	TGCGCCAGCAGCTTGACGGCAAGACTAGCGGGGGACTACAATGAGCAGTTCTTC
-	TRBV11-2	TRBJ2-5	TRBD1	CASSSPGQGGRETQYF	TGTGCCAGCAGCTCACCGGGACAGGGTGGTCGAGAGACCCAGTACTTC
-	TRBV5-1	TRBJ1-3	-	CASSLTGSGNTIYF	TGCGCCAGCAGCTTGACAGGGTCTGGAAACACCATATATTTT
-	TRBV13	TRBJ2-7	TRBD2	CASSLTSGRSIQYEQYF	TGTGCCAGCAGCTTGACTAGCGGGAGGTCCATACAATACGAGCAGTACTTC
-	TRBV18	TRBJ1-1	-	CASSPFRVGMNTEAFF	TGTGCCAGCTCACCATTCAGGGTTGGCATGAACACTGAAGCTTTCTTT
-	TRBV9	TRBJ2-5	TRBD1	CASSAGTRDRGLETQYF	TGTGCCAGCAGCGCTGGAACCCGGGACAGGGGTTTGGAGACCCAGTACTTC
-	TRBV4-3	TRBJ2-5	-	CASSLSGVTQETQYF	TGCGCCAGCAGCCTCTCAGGGGTCACCCAAGAGACCCAGTACTTC
few	TRBV7-9	TRBJ2-3	TRBD2	CASSITSASTDTQYF	TGTGCCAGCAGCATAACTAGCGCTAGCACAGATACGCAGTATTTT
-	TRBV5-4	TRBJ2-2	-	CASSSATANTGELFF	TGTGCCAGCAGCTCCGCGACAGCGAACACCGGGGAGCTGTTTTTT
-	TRBV6-1	TRBJ2-5	-	CASRWSGQETQYF	TGTGCCAGCAGGTGGAGCGGACAAGAGACCCAGTACTTC
-	TRBV4-1	TRBJ1-2	TRBD1	CASSHSLRDRGAYGYTF	TGCGCCAGCAGCCATAGCCTCCGGGACAGGGGAGCCTATGGCTACACCTTC
-	TRBV4-2	TRBJ1-4	TRBD1	CASSQQGAREKLFF	TGTGCCAGCAGCCAACAGGGGGCTAGGGAAAAACTGTTTTTT
-	TRBV4-1	TRBJ1-2	TRBD1	CASSQATSGRGPSGGGYTF	TGCGCCAGCAGCCAAGCTACCTCGGGCAGGGGGCCAAGTGGTGGTGGCTACACCTTC
-	TRBV18	TRBJ2-7	TRBD2	CASSPPTSHSSYEQYF	TGTGCCAGCTCACCCCCGACTAGCCACAGCTCCTACGAGCAGTACTTC
-	TRBV10-3	TRBJ1-1	-	CAISQGGSLNTEAFF	TGTGCCATTTCACAGGGTGGCAGCTTGAACACTGAAGCTTTCTTT
-	TRBV29-1	TRBJ1-1	-	CSVERGSVTEAFF	TGCAGCGTTGAGAGGGGGTCGGTCACTGAAGCTTTCTTT
-	TRBV18	TRBJ1-2	-	CASSPDRSNYGYTF	TGTGCCAGCTCACCAGACAGGAGTAACTATGGCTACACCTTC
-	TRBV13	TRBJ2-1	-	CASSPHRVDNEQFF	TGTGCCAGCAGCCCTCACCGAGTGGACAATGAGCAGTTCTTC
-	TRBV30	TRBJ2-3	TRBD2	CAWNLAGGTHTQYF	TGTGCCTGGAATCTAGCGGGGGGGACACATACGCAGTATTTT
-	TRBV28	TRBJ2-1	TRBD2	CASSFKLGGLAERYNEQFF	TGTGCCAGCAGTTTCAAGTTGGGGGGACTAGCGGAAAGATACAATGAGCAGTTCTTC
-	TRBV6-1	TRBJ2-1	-	CASDLPRGQFF	TGTGCCAGCGATCTCCCCCGGGGACAGTTCTTC
few	TRBV7-9	TRBJ1-5	TRBD1	CASSLGDRVNQPQHF	TGTGCCAGCAGCTTAGGGGACAGGGTTAACCAGCCCCAGCATTTT
-	TRBV5-1	TRBJ2-2	-	CASSLVGGSTGELFF	TGCGCCAGCAGCTTGGTGGGGGGTTCCACCGGGGAGCTGTTTTTT
-	TRBV18	TRBJ1-1	-	CASSPSGMVNTEAFF	TGTGCCAGCTCACCGTCAGGGATGGTGAACACTGAAGCTTTCTTT
-	TRBV4-1	TRBJ2-2	TRBD2	CASSQKGLAGNTGELFF	TGCGCCAGCAGCCAAAAAGGACTAGCGGGGAACACCGGGGAGCTGTTTTTT
-	TRBV30	TRBJ1-1	-	CAWSNGLPGAEAFF	TGTGCCTGGAGTAATGGACTCCCTGGGGCTGAAGCTTTCTTT
-	TRBV5-4	TRBJ1-4	-	CASSLMGQVGEKLFF	TGTGCCAGCAGCTTGATGGGTCAGGTCGGCGAAAAACTGTTTTTT
-	TRBV23-1	TRBJ1-5	TRBD1	CASSQNSDDWTGQSNQPQHF	TGCGCCAGCAGTCAAAATAGTGATGATTGGACAGGGCAGAGCAATCAGCCCCAGCATTTT
-	TRBV6-1	TRBJ2-3	-	CARRGKNSPWDTQYF	TGTGCCAGAAGAGGAAAAAATTCTCCTTGGGATACGCAGTATTTT
-	TRBV18	TRBJ1-2	TRBD1	CASSPPSGGLYGYTF	TGTGCCAGCTCACCACCGTCAGGGGGTCTCTATGGCTACACCTTC
-	TRBV5-1	TRBJ2-7	-	CASSLAGGPNYEQYF	TGCGCCAGCAGCTTGGCCGGGGGTCCCAATTACGAGCAGTACTTC
few	TRBV7-2	TRBJ2-7	TRBD2	CASSSSESSGRARYEQYF	TGTGCCAGCAGCTCGTCGGAGTCTAGCGGGAGGGCCCGTTACGAGCAGTACTTC